This paragraph covers one T cell receptor beta chain sequence. Its antigen is unknown. Trimming took 7 bases from V and 0 from J; bases not matched to a gene: 3. Per germline, CDR1 LNHDA and CDR2 SQIVND (reference sequence). This CDR3 has 14 amino acids. The method was immunoSEQ multiplex PCR; TCRdb's version includes in-frame clones alone and lacks a portion of them. This sample has 18,000 or so clones, with 95% found just once. This sample stems from a study of graft-versus-host responses after intestinal transplantation. The overall study: Among the recipients, all got anti-thymocyte globulin induction and then tacrolimus and steroids for about 3 years. Points from the study as a whole: Recipient bone marrow held GvH clones, some seen earlier in ileum or blood. The study found high graft-versus-host to host-versus-graft clonal ratios in allografts of patients with graft-donor T cell macrochimerism.

J is TRBJ2-4 and V is TRBV19; 7 bases map to TRBD1. The sequenced sample was PBMCs, obtained 23 days after intestinal transplant. The clonotype was recovered from a human patient who received an intestinal transplant, so some T cells may come from the graft donor. In nucleotides, the CDR3 is TGTGCCAGTAAGGGGGCCCAAGCCAAAAACATTCAGTACTTC. Its translation is CASKGAQAKNIQYF.